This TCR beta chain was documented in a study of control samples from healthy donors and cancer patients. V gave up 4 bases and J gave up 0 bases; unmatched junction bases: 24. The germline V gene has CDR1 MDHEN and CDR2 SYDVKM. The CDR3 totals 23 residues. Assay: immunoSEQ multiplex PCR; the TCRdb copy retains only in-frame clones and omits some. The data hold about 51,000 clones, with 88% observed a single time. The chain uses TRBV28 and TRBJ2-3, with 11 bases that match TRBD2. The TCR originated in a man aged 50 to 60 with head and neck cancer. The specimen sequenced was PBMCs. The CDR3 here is CASSSPAARGSGGAVPSTDTQYF. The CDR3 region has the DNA TGTGCCAGCAGTTCCCCCGCGGCTAGGGGTAGCGGGGGGGCCGTTCCTAGCACAGATACGCAGTATTTT.